These 19 T cell receptor beta chains were all obtained from the same sample, sequenced in a study of T cell changes during pregnancy in multiple sclerosis. Only in-frame clones appear in the TCRdb table, and some are missing; sequencing was by immunoSEQ multiplex PCR. The sample includes 90,000 or so clones, roughly 94% seen only once; the top ten take about 1.7%. The specimen was peripheral blood, collected after pregnancy. Receptors originate from a female donor in good health, enrolled as a control in a pregnancy study.

The chain is built from TRBV5-1 and TRBJ1-1, with a weak D call TRBD1 (5 bases). Germline values: CDR1 SGHRS, CDR2 YFSETQ. The length of the CDR3 is 17 residues. The V end was cut by 0 bases, the J end by 4 bases, with 19 bases between. CDR3 coding DNA: TGCGCCAGCAGCTTGGGGGCCCAGGGTGGGGGACTCACTGAAGCTTTCTTT. It encodes CASSLGAQGGGLTEAFF.

The chain combines TRBV10-1 with TRBJ2-6; 8 nucleotides match TRBD1. Germline CDR1 is WNHNN and CDR2 is SYGVQD (reference sequence). The junction had 13 bases not matched to a gene; V was cut back by 9 bases and J by 0 bases. The CDR3 has 18 residues. DNA for the CDR3: TGCGCCAGTGAGCCGGGACAGGATTGGGACTCTGGGGCCAACGTCCTGACTTTC. Residues: CASEPGQDWDSGANVLTF.

Only one count was recorded for this clone. The chain is built from TRBV28 and TRBJ1-2; D is unclear. Deletions cut 2 bases from V and 6 bases from J, with 13 bases between. CDR1 is MDHEN, CDR2 SYDVKM, per germline. The CDR3 loop spans 14 amino acids. CDR3: CASSLITGTNGYTF. The CDR3 DNA is TGTGCCAGCAGTTTAATTACGGGTACCAATGGCTACACCTTC.

The chain carries TRBV5-1 and TRBJ2-5; tentatively, D is TRBD1 (6 bases). This CDR3 region has 16 residues. The V and J ends lost 4 bases and 3 bases respectively, with 19 bases between them. Germline V gene sequence: CDR1 SGHRS, CDR2 YFSETQ. This chain's CDR3 is CASSPGGGGPEETQYF. DNA of the CDR3: TGCGCCAGCAGCCCCGGTGGGGGCGGGCCAGAAGAGACCCAGTACTTC.

V gene TRBV6-1 combines with J gene TRBJ2-7; no definite D call. The CDR3 contains 16 residues. Trimming shortened V by 2 bases and J by 0 bases, and 14 bases separated the two germline ends. Germline-derived CDR1 and CDR2 are MNHNS and SASEGT. The CDR3 sequence: CASSERAALDSYEQYF. CDR3 DNA sequence: TGTGCCAGCAGTGAACGTGCGGCCCTGGACTCCTACGAGCAGTACTTC.

Here the CDR3 reads CASSQFNEQFF. As DNA, the CDR3 is TGTGCCAGCAGCCAGTTCAATGAGCAGTTCTTC. The chain carries TRBV6-6 and TRBJ2-1; the D is unclear. Trimming pared 6 bases from V and 6 bases from J, leaving 6 bases between. Per the germline V gene, CDR1 is MNHNY and CDR2 is SVGAGI (reference sequence). There are 11 residues in the CDR3.

This clone was detected only once. J is TRBJ1-2 and V is TRBV4-1; D ambiguous. V was pared by 2 bases and J by 4 bases, with 14 bases between. Germline CDR1 reads MGHRA; CDR2 reads YSYEKL. This CDR3 comprises 15 residues. The CDR3 DNA is TGCGCCAGCAGCCAACCCTTGGGAGCGATCTATGGCTACACCTTC. Its protein product is CASSQPLGAIYGYTF.

This CDR3 is CASSLQGAPDGYTF. CDR3 nucleotide sequence: TGTGCCAGCAGTTTACAGGGGGCGCCGGACGGCTACACCTTC. V usage is TRBV27 and J usage is TRBJ1-2; 8 nucleotides match TRBD1. Germline V gene lookup returns CDR1 MNHEY and CDR2 SMNVEV (reference sequence). J was trimmed by 8 bases and V by 2 bases; bases with no gene match: 7. This CDR3 has 14 amino acids.

The chain carries TRBV6-6 and TRBJ2-1; a possible D gene is TRBD2 (5 bases). Trimming cost V 0 bases and J 1 base, with 10 bases left between them. Germline V lookup: CDR1 MNHNY, CDR2 SVGAGI (reference sequence). The CDR3 has 16 amino acids. The DNA of the CDR3 is TGTGCCAGCAGTTACTCCAGTACTAGATCCTACAATGAGCAGTTCTTC. It specifies CASSYSSTRSYNEQFF.

The chain has TRBV11-3 and TRBJ2-7; TRBD1 is a possible D gene (5 bases). Trimming removed 4 bases from V and 2 bases from J, with 12 bases in between. The CDR3 has 14 amino acids. Germline lookup yields CDR1 SGHNT and CDR2 YENEEA. The CDR3 reads CASSSADNPYEQYF. Here the CDR3 DNA reads TGTGCCAGCAGCTCTGCGGACAACCCCTACGAGCAGTACTTC.

The chain has TRBV5-1 and TRBJ1-1; a possible D gene is TRBD1 (5 bases). Germline V gene lookup returns CDR1 SGHRS and CDR2 YFSETQ. Deletions cut 4 bases from V and 1 base from J, with 11 bases between. CDR3 size: 14 residues. Here the CDR3 reads CASSTTTGNTEAFF. The CDR3 nucleotides are TGCGCCAGCAGCACGACCACAGGGAACACTGAAGCTTTCTTT.

The rearrangement joins TRBV7-2 to TRBJ2-3; maybe TRBD1 (5 bases). CDR3 length: 14 residues. CDR1 and CDR2 (germline): SGHTA, FQGNSA. Trimming shortened V by 1 base and J by 2 bases, and 7 bases separated the two germline ends. CDR3 residues: CASSLETATDTQYF. DNA for the CDR3: TGTGCCAGCAGCTTAGAGACAGCCACAGATACGCAGTATTTT.

V is TRBV7-2 and J is TRBJ2-5; 14 bases match TRBD2. The length of the CDR3 is 18 residues. Germline V gene sequence: CDR1 SGHTA, CDR2 FQGNSA. V gave up 4 bases and J gave up 3 bases; unmatched junction bases: 10. CDR3 bases: TGTGCCAGCAGCTCCCCCACGGGGACTAGCGGGAGTAAAGAGACCCAGTACTTC. Encoded protein: CASSSPTGTSGSKETQYF.

CDR3: CASSSNSGGSYNEQFF. CDR3 in DNA: TGCGCCAGCAGCTCGAATAGCGGGGGTTCCTACAATGAGCAGTTCTTC. V and J are TRBV5-1 and TRBJ2-1; 9 bases match TRBD2. Germline values: CDR1 SGHRS, CDR2 YFSETQ. V shed 3 bases, J shed 1 base, and the junction held 5 bases outside the gene matches. The CDR3 consists of 16 residues.

The chain has TRBV19 and TRBJ1-5, with 7 bases aligning to TRBD1. The V and J ends lost 6 bases and 4 bases, in that order; junction bases with no gene match: 6. This CDR3 contains 14 residues. Germline V lookup: CDR1 LNHDA, CDR2 SQIVND (reference sequence). As DNA, the CDR3 is TGTGCCAGTAGCCCAGACAGGGCTAATCAGCCCCAGCATTTT. It is translated as CASSPDRANQPQHF.

CDR3 protein: CASSAAGGFRETQYF. The CDR3, as DNA: TGTGCCAGCAGTGCTGCGGGGGGCTTTAGGGAGACCCAGTACTTC. The chain couples TRBV2 to TRBJ2-5, with TRBD2 identical over 8 bases. Trimming at V came to 4 bases and at J to 5 bases, leaving 9 bases not matched to a gene. The germline V gene encodes CDR1 SNHLY and CDR2 FYNNEI. The CDR3 is made up of 15 amino acids.

The chain recombines TRBV5-6 with TRBJ2-1; 14 bases agree with TRBD2. The germline V gene has CDR1 SGHDT and CDR2 YYEEEE. CDR3 size: 16 residues. V lost 4 bases, J lost 7 bases, and 7 bases stayed unmatched. The CDR3 sequence: CASSLGLAGEVNEQFF. The CDR3 DNA reads TGTGCCAGCAGCCTGGGACTAGCGGGAGAGGTAAATGAGCAGTTCTTC.

The rearrangement links TRBV5-1 to TRBJ1-1; D is unresolved. The CDR3 sequence is 15 residues long. With 1 base removed from V and 5 bases from J, the gap between germline ends came to 15 bases. The V gene's germline CDR1 is SGHRS and CDR2 YFSETQ. CDR3 sequence (DNA): TGCGCCAGCAGCTTGACTTTGGGGTCGGGAACTGAAGCTTTCTTT. It encodes CASSLTLGSGTEAFF.

The chain combines TRBV14 with TRBJ2-7, with TRBD2 matching 13 bases. The CDR3 runs to 19 residues. Germline V gives CDR1 SGHDN, CDR2 FVKESK. The junction had 8 bases not matched to a gene; V was cut back by 0 bases and J by 0 bases. The CDR3 reads CASSQDYGLAGASSYEQYF. CDR3 nucleotides: TGTGCCAGCAGCCAAGATTATGGACTAGCGGGAGCCAGCTCCTACGAGCAGTACTTC. The full variable domain, its missing parts supplied by reference TRBV14 and TRBJ2-7, is EAGVTQFPSHSVIEKGQTVTLRCDPISGHDNLYWYRRVMGKEIKFLLHFVKESKQDESGMPNNRFLAERTGGTYSTLKVQPAELEDSGVYFCASSQDYGLAGASSYEQYFGPGTRLTVT.